The TCR beta chain under discussion was sequenced for a study of OX40 agonist ivuxolimab in advanced cancers. General study points: Average numbers of expanded clones were greater in CD8+ T cells than in CD4+.

The repertoire was sequenced with immunoSEQ multiplex PCR; TCRdb's copy has only in-frame clones and lacks some. The table includes tens of thousands of clones, about four fifths detected once. Notes on this clone: Its antigen is not identified.

Germline CDR1 MNHNY, CDR2 SVGAGI (reference sequence). There are 14 residues in the CDR3. V lost 6 bases to trimming and J lost 4 bases; unmatched junction nucleotides: 6. The sequencing used CD4+ or CD8+ T cells sorted from blood, collected in a trial of the OX40 agonist ivuxolimab. V usage is TRBV6-6 and J usage is TRBJ2-5, with 9 bases that match TRBD1. The clonotype originates from an adult with an advanced solid tumor such as melanoma, head and neck, liver or kidney cancer. CDR3 protein: CASRGTGRRETQYF. DNA of the CDR3: TGTGCCAGCAGAGGGACAGGGAGGAGAGAGACCCAGTACTTC.